These 13 T cell receptor beta chains came from one sample sequenced in a study of T cell clones after liver transplantation (dated by TCRdb to about 2019). Preparation of the library involved the immunoSEQ multiplex PCR assay. TCRdb took over this immuneACCESS table, retaining in-frame rearrangements with V and J assigned. Such tables are incomplete; in checked studies, under half of the missing clones stem from an unresolved V gene, and the remainder is unexplained. The sample records approximately 65,000 clones, 92% of which are singletons. The biggest ten clones account for roughly 0.9% of the sample. The material sequenced was CD4+ T cells from blood, taken about 26 months after liver transplant. These receptors originate from a human patient who received a liver transplant. After a transplant, the graft donor may have provided part of the T cells.

In this sample, this clone turned up once. V and J are TRBV18 and TRBJ2-3; no clear D gene. The CDR3 consists of 12 residues. V lost 3 bases, J lost 10 bases, and 11 bases lay in between. Germline CDR1 is KGHSH and CDR2 is LQKENI. CDR3 coding DNA: TGTGCCAGCTCACCGCTAGGAAAGGCGCAGTATTTT. Its protein is CASSPLGKAQYF.

CDR3 coding DNA: TGTGCCAGCAGCTTAGTCCTAGCGGGCGGATACAATGAGCAGTTCTTC. Translating it yields CASSLVLAGGYNEQFF. The chain joins TRBV7-8 to TRBJ2-1; 8 bases fit TRBD2. After removal of 1 base from V and 4 bases from J, the junction contained 6 bases not matched to a gene. Per the germline V gene, CDR1 is SGHVS and CDR2 is FQNEAQ. This CDR3 contains 16 residues.

This clone was counted once. This sequence joins TRBV5-5 and TRBJ2-3; 11 bases are a match to TRBD2. The CDR3 has 19 amino acids. CDR1 SGHKS and CDR2 YYEKEE come from the germline V gene (reference sequence). V trimming: 4 bases; J trimming: 6 bases; junction bases outside the gene matches: 19. Here the CDR3 reads CASSPGTSGSRGSVDTQYF. The CDR3 nucleotides read TGTGCCAGCAGCCCGGGGACTAGCGGCTCCCGGGGGTCCGTGGATACGCAGTATTTT.

The J gene is TRBJ1-5, the V gene TRBV19; D is ambiguous. This CDR3 region has 13 residues. CDR1 is LNHDA and CDR2 is SQIVND in the germline V gene (reference sequence). Trimming took off 5 bases at V and 4 bases at J, with 9 bases between the two ends. The CDR3 DNA is TGTGCCAGTAGTTCTCACCGAAATCAGCCCCAGCATTTT. It encodes CASSSHRNQPQHF. The variable domain in full, completed from reference TRBV19 and TRBJ1-5, reads DGGITQSPKYLFRKEGQNVTLSCEQNLNHDAMYWYRQDPGQGLRLIYYSQIVNDFQKGDIAEGYSVSREKKESFPLTVTSAQKNPTAFYLCASSSHRNQPQHFGDGTRLSIL.

The chain has TRBV2 and TRBJ2-7; TRBD1 aligns across 8 bases. The CDR3 covers 15 residues. The germline V gene encodes CDR1 SNHLY and CDR2 FYNNEI. J gave up 0 bases and V 6 bases, and 7 bases lay outside the gene matches. This chain's CDR3 is CASRADRGASYEQYF. Written as DNA, the CDR3 is TGTGCCAGCAGGGCCGACAGGGGTGCCTCCTACGAGCAGTACTTC. Combining the CDR3 with reference TRBV2 and TRBJ2-7 gives the whole variable domain EPEVTQTPSHQVTQMGQEVILRCVPISNHLYFYWYRQILGQKVEFLVSFYNNEISEKSEIFDDQFSVERPDGSNFTLKIRSTKLEDSAMYFCASRADRGASYEQYFGPGTRLTVT.

The chain couples TRBV2 to TRBJ2-7; weak D call: TRBD2 (5 bases). The CDR3 has 13 residues. Germline V gene sequence: CDR1 SNHLY, CDR2 FYNNEI. Trimming left V 6 bases short and J 8 bases short, with 17 bases between. CDR3 residues: CASRERTAEKQYF. The DNA of the CDR3 is TGTGCCAGCAGGGAGCGGACTGCGGAAAAGCAGTACTTC.

V is TRBV19 and J is TRBJ2-2, with D unclear. V shed 3 bases and J shed 1 base, with 6 bases lying between them. The CDR3 is 14 amino acids. The germline V gene has CDR1 LNHDA and CDR2 SQIVND (reference sequence). CDR3 in amino acids: CASSMGRNTGELFF. The CDR3 DNA is TGTGCCAGTAGTATGGGCAGGAACACCGGGGAGCTGTTTTTT.

The chain joins TRBV15 to TRBJ2-7; possibly TRBD1 for D (5 bases). Germline V gene lookup returns CDR1 LNHNV and CDR2 YYDKDF (reference sequence). This CDR3 has 13 residues. Trimming removed 2 bases at V and 4 bases at J, with 9 bases between. CDR3 DNA: TGTGCCACCAGCAGAAACAACAGGTACGAGCAGTACTTC. Translation: CATSRNNRYEQYF.

The chain recombines TRBV11-3 with TRBJ2-2; TRBD1 aligns across 9 bases. Germline loops: CDR1 SGHNT, CDR2 YENEEA. The J segment lost 4 bases and the V segment lost 5 bases, leaving 5 bases of the junction unmatched. The CDR3 is 15 residues long. The chain's CDR3 is CASSPRTGVTGELFF. DNA of the CDR3: TGTGCCAGCAGCCCCCGGACAGGGGTCACCGGGGAGCTGTTTTTT.

J is TRBJ1-3 and V is TRBV7-9; D not resolved. Trimming shortened V by 1 base and J by 9 bases, and 22 bases separated the two germline ends. The CDR3 has 17 amino acids. Germline V gene sequence: CDR1 SEHNR, CDR2 FQNEAQ (reference sequence). The CDR3: CASSLDPVALTGSTIYF. DNA of the CDR3: TGTGCCAGCAGCTTAGATCCGGTCGCGCTTACTGGGAGCACCATATATTTT. The full variable domain, completed using reference TRBV7-9 and TRBJ1-3, is DTGVSQNPRHKITKRGQNVTFRCDPISEHNRLYWYRQTLGQGPEFLTYFQNEAQLEKSRLLSDRFSAERPKGSFSTLEIQRTEQGDSAMYLCASSLDPVALTGSTIYFGEGSWLTVV.

The count of this clone is one. CDR3 protein: CASSWTSGDYNEQFF. In DNA, the CDR3 is TGTGCCAGCAGCTGGACTAGCGGAGACTACAATGAGCAGTTCTTC. The chain combines TRBV14 with TRBJ2-1; 10 bases are a match to TRBD2. This CDR3 spans 15 amino acids. Trimming removed 5 bases from V and 3 bases from J; junction bases left unmatched: 4. The germline CDR1 and CDR2 sequences are SGHDN and FVKESK.

The gene calls are TRBV5-1 and TRBJ2-3; D ambiguous. V gave up 4 bases and J gave up 0 bases, with 12 bases separating them. This CDR3 spans 15 amino acids. From germline, CDR1 is SGHRS and CDR2 YFSETQ. CDR3 in amino acids: CASSPQGTSTDTQYF. CDR3 DNA: TGCGCCAGCAGCCCCCAAGGTACTAGCACAGATACGCAGTATTTT.

The rearrangement uses TRBV5-8 and TRBJ2-6, with TRBD1 matching over 11 bases. The CDR3 totals 15 residues. CDR1 SGHTS and CDR2 YDEGEE come from the germline V gene. The J segment lost 10 bases and the V segment lost 4 bases, leaving 7 bases of the junction unmatched. The CDR3 nucleotides read TGTGCCAGCAGCGGCCCCGGGACAGGGGGGAACGTCCTGACTTTC. It yields the protein CASSGPGTGGNVLTF.